This T cell receptor (beta chain) is drawn from a study of blood T cell repertoires in COVID-19. Whole-study context: Acute and convalescent COVID-19 specimens originated in the United States, Italy and Spain. The cDNA or gDNA used as material had been derived from T cells, B-cell-depleted T cells, or PBMCs.

About this clone: Distinct nucleotide sequences in the sample also encode this CDR3.

As processed by the authors: Scientists estimated how many nucleated cells there were by amplifying reference gene primers. Produced via immunoSEQ multiplex PCR; TCRdb's table is partial and in-frame only. V, J and clone size are taken as reported in that table, and D and trimming were inferred from the DNA itself. The table lists about 280,000 clones, roughly 80% of them singletons. The CDR3 consists of 14 residues. The ends lost 5 bases at V and 9 bases at J; junction bases unmatched: 3. The germline CDR1 and CDR2 sequences are MDHEN and SYDVKM. The sequenced sample was peripheral blood. The receptor's source is a woman between 45 and 60 years old who had recovered from COVID-19. This chain links TRBV28 with TRBJ1-6; TRBD1 matches 11 bases. CDR3 residues: CASSPGQGASPLHF. The DNA of the CDR3 is TGTGCCAGCAGTCCCGGACAGGGGGCTTCACCCCTCCACTTT.